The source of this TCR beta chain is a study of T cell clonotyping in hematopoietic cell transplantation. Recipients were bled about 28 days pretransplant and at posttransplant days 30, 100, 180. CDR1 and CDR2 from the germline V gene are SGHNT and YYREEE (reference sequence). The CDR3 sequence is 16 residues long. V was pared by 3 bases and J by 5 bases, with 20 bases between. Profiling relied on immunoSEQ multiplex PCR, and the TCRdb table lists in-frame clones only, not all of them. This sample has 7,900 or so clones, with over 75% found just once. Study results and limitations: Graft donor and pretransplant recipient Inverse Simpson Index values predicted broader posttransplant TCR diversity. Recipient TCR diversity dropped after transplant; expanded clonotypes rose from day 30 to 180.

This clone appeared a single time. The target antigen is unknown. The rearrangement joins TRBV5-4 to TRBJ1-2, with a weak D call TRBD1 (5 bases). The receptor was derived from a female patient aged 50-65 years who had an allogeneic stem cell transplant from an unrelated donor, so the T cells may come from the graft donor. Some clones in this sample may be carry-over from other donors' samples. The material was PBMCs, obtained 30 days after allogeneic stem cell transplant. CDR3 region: CASSSPRGGDTYGYTF. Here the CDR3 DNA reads TGTGCCAGCAGCTCCCCAAGGGGAGGTGATACGTATGGCTACACCTTC.